This T cell receptor (beta chain) was identified during a study of cytomegalovirus exposure and HLA in healthy donors. Study findings and constraints: Presence/absence analyses supposed approximately even sequencing depth among donors. Compared with the roughly 700-donor mean, an Asian-associated ancestry cluster reportedly had fewer N-insertions, according to a later analysis. What was likely a sequencing artifact was a cluster of highly shared sequence variants.

Primers included in the PCR were 60 Vbeta and 13 Jbeta primers. Only in-frame clones appear in the TCRdb table, and some are missing; sequencing was by immunoSEQ multiplex PCR. In the table there are roughly 100,000 clones, roughly four fifths of which are singletons. With V trimmed by 1 base and J by 6 bases, 15 bases remained unmatched. The CDR3 contains 18 residues. Germline CDR1 SGHRS, CDR2 YFSETQ. Regarding this clone: Antigen unknown.

This chain links TRBV5-1 with TRBJ2-2; 7 positions match TRBD2. Sequencing used PBMCs. The sequence was collected from a man in his thirties or forties in good health and CMV-seropositive. The CDR3 nucleotides read TGCGCCAGCAGCTTGCTGGAGTCAGGACTAGAAGGCGCCGGGGAGCTGTTTTTT. It codes for CASSLLESGLEGAGELFF.